This TCR beta chain was captured in a study of cytomegalovirus exposure and HLA in healthy donors. Study-wide background: A data release that came early held tens of millions of unique TCRs from HLA-typed donors.

60 Vbeta and 13 Jbeta primers were used in PCR. Sequencing used immunoSEQ multiplex PCR; TCRdb keeps in-frame clones, though not all of them. The sample has tens of thousands of clones, approximately 71% seen once. Germline V lookup: CDR1 LNHDA, CDR2 SQIVND (reference sequence). The CDR3 has 11 residues. V trimming: 7 bases; J trimming: 6 bases; junction bases outside the gene matches: 2. General study findings and limits: The study recorded around 160 TCR beta chains that were cytomegalovirus-associated. Among the sequence variants, a highly shared cluster was likely an artifact of sequencing. It emerged from a later analysis that several of the most significant clusters appeared to be linked to common viral pathogens.

This clone has just a few counts. As yet, its antigen is unknown. The sequenced sample was PBMCs. The chain uses TRBV19 and TRBJ1-1; 7 positions match TRBD1. The sequence was obtained from a man in his forties or fifties in good health and CMV-seronegative. For the CDR3, the DNA is TGTGCCAGTAAACAGGGGCCTGAAGCTTTCTTT. This sequence encodes CASKQGPEAFF.